This TCR beta chain was sequenced for a study of cytomegalovirus exposure and HLA in healthy donors. This PCR relied on a set of 60 Vbeta primers and 13 Jbeta primers. Measured with immunoSEQ multiplex PCR; TCRdb has only the in-frame clones, and not every one. The sample yields 100,000 to 150,000 clones, roughly four fifths seen once. This CDR3 is 15 amino acids long. Losses at the gene ends were 2 bases for V and 6 bases for J; bases not matched to a gene: 9. CDR1 SGHVS and CDR2 FNYEAQ come from the germline V gene. Study conclusions and caveats: Sequence variants that were highly shared formed a cluster that was likely a sequencing artifact. Presence/absence analyses supposed approximately even sequencing depth among donors. Association of a missense DCLRE1C variant with TCR beta V- and J-gene trimming was reported in a later analysis.

Samples came from healthy bone marrow donors. The count of this clone is one. What it recognizes is unknown. The chain combines TRBV7-6 with TRBJ1-1; 7 bases line up with TRBD1. The source material was PBMCs. The receptor comes from a man between 35 and 55 years old in good health and CMV-seronegative. The chain's CDR3 is CASSLRQGGFAEAFF. CDR3 nucleotides: TGTGCCAGCAGCTTACGTCAGGGGGGCTTTGCTGAAGCTTTCTTT. The whole variable domain, remainder taken from reference TRBV7-6 and TRBJ1-1, is GAGVSQSPRYKVTKRGQDVALRCDPISGHVSLYWYRQALGQGPEFLTYFNYEAQQDKSGLPNDRFSAERPEGSISTLTIQRTEQRDSAMYRCASSLRQGGFAEAFFGQGTRLTVV.